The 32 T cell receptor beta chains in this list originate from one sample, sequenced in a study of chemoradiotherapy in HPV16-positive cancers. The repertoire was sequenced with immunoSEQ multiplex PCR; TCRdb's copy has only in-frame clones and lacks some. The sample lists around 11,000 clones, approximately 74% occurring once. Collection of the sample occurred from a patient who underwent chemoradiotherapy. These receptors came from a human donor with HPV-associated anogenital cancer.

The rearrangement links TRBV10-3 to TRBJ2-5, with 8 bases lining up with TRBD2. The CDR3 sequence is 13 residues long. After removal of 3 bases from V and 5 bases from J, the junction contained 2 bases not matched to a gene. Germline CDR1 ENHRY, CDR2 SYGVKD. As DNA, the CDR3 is TGTGCCATCAGTGAAGGCGGGGGGGAGACCCAGTACTTC. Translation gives CAISEGGGETQYF.

In DNA, the CDR3 is TGTGCCAGCTCGCTACAGGGCGCGCAGTACTTC. Translating gives CASSLQGAQYF. The chain carries TRBV27 and TRBJ2-7; TRBD1 is a possible D gene (6 bases). The CDR3 is 11 residues long. V gave up 8 bases and J gave up 9 bases, with 14 bases separating them. Germline assignment: CDR1 MNHEY and CDR2 SMNVEV (reference sequence).

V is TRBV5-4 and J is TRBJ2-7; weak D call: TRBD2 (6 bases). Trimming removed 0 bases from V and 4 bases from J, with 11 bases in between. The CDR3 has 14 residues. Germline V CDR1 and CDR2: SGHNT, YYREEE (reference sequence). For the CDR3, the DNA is TGTGCCAGCAGCTTGGGCGGGAAGGTGTACGAGCAGTACTTC. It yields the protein CASSLGGKVYEQYF.

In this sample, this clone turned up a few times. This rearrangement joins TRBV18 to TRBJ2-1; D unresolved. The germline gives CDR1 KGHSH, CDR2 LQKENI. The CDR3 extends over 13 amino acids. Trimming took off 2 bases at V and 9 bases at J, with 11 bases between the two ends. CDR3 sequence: CASSPRGFAEQFF. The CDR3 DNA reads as TGTGCCAGCTCACCAAGAGGTTTCGCTGAGCAGTTCTTC.

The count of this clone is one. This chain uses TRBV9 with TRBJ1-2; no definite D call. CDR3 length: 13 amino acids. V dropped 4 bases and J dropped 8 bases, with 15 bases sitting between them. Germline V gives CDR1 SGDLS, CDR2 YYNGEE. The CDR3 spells CASSPPAEWGYTF. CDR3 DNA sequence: TGTGCCAGCAGCCCTCCGGCGGAGTGGGGCTACACCTTC.

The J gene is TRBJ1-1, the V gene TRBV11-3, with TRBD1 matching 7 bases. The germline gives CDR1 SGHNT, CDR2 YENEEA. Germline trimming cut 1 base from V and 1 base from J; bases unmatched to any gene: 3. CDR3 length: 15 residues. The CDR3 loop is CASSLGGTENTEAFF. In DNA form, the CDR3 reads TGTGCCAGCAGCTTAGGTGGGACAGAGAACACTGAAGCTTTCTTT.

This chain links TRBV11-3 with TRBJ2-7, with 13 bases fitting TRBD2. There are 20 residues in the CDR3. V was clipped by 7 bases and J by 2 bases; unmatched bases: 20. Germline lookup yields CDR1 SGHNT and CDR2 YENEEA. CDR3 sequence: CASNLERGTSGAIRAYEQYV. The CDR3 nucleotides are TGTGCCAGCAATCTGGAAAGGGGGACTAGCGGGGCCATCAGGGCCTACGAGCAGTACGTC.

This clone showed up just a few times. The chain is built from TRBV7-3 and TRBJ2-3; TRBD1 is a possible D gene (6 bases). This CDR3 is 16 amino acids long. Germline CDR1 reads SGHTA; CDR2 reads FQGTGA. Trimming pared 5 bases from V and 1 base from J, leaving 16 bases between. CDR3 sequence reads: CASSPQVRGGTDTQYF. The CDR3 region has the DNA TGTGCCAGCAGCCCACAGGTCAGGGGAGGCACAGATACGCAGTATTTT.

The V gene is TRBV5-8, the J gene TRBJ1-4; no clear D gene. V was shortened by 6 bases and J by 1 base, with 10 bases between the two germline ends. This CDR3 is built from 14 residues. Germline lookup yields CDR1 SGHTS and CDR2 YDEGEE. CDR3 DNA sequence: TGTGCCAGCACCCCAAATGTAACTAATGAAAAACTGTTTTTT. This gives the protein CASTPNVTNEKLFF. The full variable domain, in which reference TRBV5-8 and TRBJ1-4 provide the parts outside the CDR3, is EAGVTQSPTHLIKTRGQQATLRCSPISGHTSVYWYQQALGLGLQFLLWYDEGEERNRGNFPPRFSGRQFPNYSSELNVNALELEDSALYLCASTPNVTNEKLFFGSGTQLSVL.

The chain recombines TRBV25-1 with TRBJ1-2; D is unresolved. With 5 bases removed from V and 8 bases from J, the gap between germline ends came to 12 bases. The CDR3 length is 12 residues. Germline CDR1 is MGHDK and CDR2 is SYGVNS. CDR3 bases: TGTGCCAGCAGTTATCTTCGCAGGGGCTACACCTTC. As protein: CASSYLRRGYTF.

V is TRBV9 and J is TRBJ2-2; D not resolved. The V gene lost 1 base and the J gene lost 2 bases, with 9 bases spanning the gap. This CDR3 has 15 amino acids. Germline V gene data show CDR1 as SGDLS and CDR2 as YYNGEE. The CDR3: CASSVWLDNTGELFF. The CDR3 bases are TGTGCCAGCAGCGTATGGCTAGATAACACCGGGGAGCTGTTTTTT.

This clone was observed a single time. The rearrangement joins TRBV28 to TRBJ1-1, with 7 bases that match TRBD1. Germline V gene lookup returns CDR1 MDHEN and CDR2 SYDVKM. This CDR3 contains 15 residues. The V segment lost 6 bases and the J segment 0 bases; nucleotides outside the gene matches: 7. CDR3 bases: TGTGCCAGCAGACCTCACAGGGGCATGAACACTGAAGCTTTCTTT. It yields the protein CASRPHRGMNTEAFF.

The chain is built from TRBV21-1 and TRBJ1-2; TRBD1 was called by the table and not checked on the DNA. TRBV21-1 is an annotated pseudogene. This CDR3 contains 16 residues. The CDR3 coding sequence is TGTGCCAGCAGCCCAAACCGGGACAGAGCTAACTATGGCTACACCTTC. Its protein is CASSPNRDRANYGYTF.

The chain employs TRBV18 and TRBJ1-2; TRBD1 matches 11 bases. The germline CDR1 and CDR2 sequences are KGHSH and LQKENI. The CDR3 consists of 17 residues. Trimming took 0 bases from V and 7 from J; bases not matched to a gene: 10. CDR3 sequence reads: CASSPPGIGQGATGYTF. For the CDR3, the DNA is TGTGCCAGCTCACCACCGGGGATCGGACAGGGGGCTACTGGCTACACCTTC.

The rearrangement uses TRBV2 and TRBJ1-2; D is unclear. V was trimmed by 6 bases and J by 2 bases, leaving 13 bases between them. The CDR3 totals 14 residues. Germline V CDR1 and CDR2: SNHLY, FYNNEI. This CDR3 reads CASRASGLNYGYTF. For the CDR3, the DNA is TGTGCCAGCAGGGCCTCCGGCCTAAACTATGGCTACACCTTC.

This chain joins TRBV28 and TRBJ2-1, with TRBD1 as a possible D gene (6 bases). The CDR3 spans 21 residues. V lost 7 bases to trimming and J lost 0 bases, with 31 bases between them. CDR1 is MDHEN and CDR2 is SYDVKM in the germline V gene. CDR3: CASTSFGMPTGYRYSYNEQFF. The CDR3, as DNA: TGTGCCAGCACTAGTTTTGGTATGCCTACAGGGTACCGATACTCCTACAATGAGCAGTTCTTC.

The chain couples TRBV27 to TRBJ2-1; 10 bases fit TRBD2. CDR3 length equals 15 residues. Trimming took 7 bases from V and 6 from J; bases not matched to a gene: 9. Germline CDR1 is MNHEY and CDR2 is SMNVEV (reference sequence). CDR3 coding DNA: TGTGCCAGCACCCCTGGGGCTAGCGGGAGCAATGAGCAGTTCTTC. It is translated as CASTPGASGSNEQFF.

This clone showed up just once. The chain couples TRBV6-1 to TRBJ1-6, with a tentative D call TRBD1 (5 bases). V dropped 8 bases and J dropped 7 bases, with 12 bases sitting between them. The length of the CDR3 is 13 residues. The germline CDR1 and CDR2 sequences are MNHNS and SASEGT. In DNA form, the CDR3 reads TGTGCCAGCTGGGGACGTGCGAATTCACCCCTCCACTTT. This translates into CASWGRANSPLHF.

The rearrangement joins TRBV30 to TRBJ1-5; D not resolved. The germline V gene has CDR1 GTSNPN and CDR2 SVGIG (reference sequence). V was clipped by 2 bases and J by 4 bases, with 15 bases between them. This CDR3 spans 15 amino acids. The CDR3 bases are TGTGCCTGGAGTACCCGGGCCCTCAGAAATCAGCCCCAGCATTTT. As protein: CAWSTRALRNQPQHF.

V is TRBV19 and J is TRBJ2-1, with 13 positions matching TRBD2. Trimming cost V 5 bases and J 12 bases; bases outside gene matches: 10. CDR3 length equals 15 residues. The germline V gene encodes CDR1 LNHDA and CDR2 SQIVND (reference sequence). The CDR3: CASSPGLAGSGWQFF. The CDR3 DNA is TGTGCCAGTAGTCCGGGACTAGCGGGGAGTGGATGGCAGTTCTTC.

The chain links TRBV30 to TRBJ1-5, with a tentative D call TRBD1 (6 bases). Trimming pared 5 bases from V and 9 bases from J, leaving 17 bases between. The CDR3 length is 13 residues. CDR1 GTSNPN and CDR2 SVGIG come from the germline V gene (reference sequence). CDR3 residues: CAWSGDLGGPQHF. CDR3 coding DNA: TGTGCCTGGTCGGGGGACCTAGGGGGGCCCCAGCATTTT. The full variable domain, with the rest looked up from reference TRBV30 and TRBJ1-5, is SQTIHQWPATLVQPVGSPLSLECTVEGTSNPNLYWYRQAAGRGLQLLFYSVGIGQISSEVPQNLSASRPQDRQFILSSKKLLLSDSGFYLCAWSGDLGGPQHFGDGTRLSIL.

The CDR3 is CASSGDDNEKLFF. CDR3 DNA: TGTGCCAGCTCAGGGGACGATAATGAAAAACTGTTTTTT. The chain links TRBV19 to TRBJ1-4, with D possibly matching TRBD1 (6 bases). Germline lookup yields CDR1 LNHDA and CDR2 SQIVND (reference sequence). The CDR3 loop spans 13 amino acids. The V and J ends lost 9 bases and 4 bases respectively, with 12 bases between them.

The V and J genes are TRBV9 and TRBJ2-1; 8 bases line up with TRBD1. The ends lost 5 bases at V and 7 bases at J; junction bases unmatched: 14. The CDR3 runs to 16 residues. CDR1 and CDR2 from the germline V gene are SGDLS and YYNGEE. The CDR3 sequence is CASSRISGGLRNEQFF. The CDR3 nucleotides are TGTGCCAGCAGTCGTATATCAGGGGGCCTTAGGAATGAGCAGTTCTTC.

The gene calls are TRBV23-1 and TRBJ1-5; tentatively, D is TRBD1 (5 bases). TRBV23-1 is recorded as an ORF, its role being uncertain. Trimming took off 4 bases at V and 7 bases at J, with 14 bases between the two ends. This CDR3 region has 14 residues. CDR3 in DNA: TGCGCCAGCAGTCGTGGGGGGACGGGACAGCCCCAGCATTTT. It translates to CASSRGGTGQPQHF.

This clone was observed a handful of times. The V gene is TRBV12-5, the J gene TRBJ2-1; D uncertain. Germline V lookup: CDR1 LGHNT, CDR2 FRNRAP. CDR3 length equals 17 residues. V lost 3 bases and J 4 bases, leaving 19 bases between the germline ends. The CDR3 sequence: CASGLLMRSVRYNEQFF. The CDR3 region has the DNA TGTGCTAGTGGTTTATTAATGAGATCGGTCAGATACAATGAGCAGTTCTTC.

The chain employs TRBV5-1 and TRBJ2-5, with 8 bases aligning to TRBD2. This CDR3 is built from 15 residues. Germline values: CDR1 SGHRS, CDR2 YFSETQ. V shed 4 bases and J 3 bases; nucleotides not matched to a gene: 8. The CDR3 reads CASSPGVAGKETQYF. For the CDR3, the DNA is TGCGCCAGCAGCCCCGGGGTAGCGGGGAAAGAGACCCAGTACTTC.

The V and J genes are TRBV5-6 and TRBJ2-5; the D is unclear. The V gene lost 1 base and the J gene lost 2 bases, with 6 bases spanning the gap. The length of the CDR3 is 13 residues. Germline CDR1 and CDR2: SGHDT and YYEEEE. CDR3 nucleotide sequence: TGTGCCAGCAGCTTGAACTATCAAGAGACCCAGTACTTC. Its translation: CASSLNYQETQYF.

The chain's CDR3 is CASSLRTGNTEAFF. For the CDR3, the DNA is TGCGCCAGCAGCCTCAGGACGGGCAACACTGAAGCTTTCTTT. The chain recombines TRBV4-3 with TRBJ1-1; D gene uncertain. The V end lost 4 bases, the J end lost 2 bases, and 11 bases lay between the germline ends. The CDR3 is made up of 14 amino acids. The germline gives CDR1 LGHNA, CDR2 YSLEER.

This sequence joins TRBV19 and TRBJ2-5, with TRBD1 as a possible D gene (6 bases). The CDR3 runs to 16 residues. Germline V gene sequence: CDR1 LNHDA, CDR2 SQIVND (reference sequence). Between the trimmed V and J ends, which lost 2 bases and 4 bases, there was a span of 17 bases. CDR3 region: CASSIRDNRVGETQYF. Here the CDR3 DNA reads TGTGCCAGTAGTATAAGGGACAACCGGGTGGGAGAGACCCAGTACTTC.

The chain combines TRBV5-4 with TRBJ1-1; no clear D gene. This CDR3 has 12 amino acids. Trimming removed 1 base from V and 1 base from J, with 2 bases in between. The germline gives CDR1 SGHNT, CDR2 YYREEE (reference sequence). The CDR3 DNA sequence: TGTGCCAGCAGCTTGAAGAACACTGAAGCTTTCTTT. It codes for CASSLKNTEAFF. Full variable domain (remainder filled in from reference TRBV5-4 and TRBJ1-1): ETGVTQSPTHLIKTRGQQVTLRCSSQSGHNTVSWYQQALGQGPQFIFQYYREEENGRGNFPPRFSGLQFPNYSSELNVNALELDDSALYLCASSLKNTEAFFGQGTRLTVV.

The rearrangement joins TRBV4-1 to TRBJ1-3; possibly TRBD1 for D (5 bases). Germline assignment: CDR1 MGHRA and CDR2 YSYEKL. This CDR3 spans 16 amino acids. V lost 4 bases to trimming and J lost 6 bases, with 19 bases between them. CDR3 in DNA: TGCGCCAGCAGCCCTTACGGGACGGGGAGAGAAAACACCATATATTTT. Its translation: CASSPYGTGRENTIYF.

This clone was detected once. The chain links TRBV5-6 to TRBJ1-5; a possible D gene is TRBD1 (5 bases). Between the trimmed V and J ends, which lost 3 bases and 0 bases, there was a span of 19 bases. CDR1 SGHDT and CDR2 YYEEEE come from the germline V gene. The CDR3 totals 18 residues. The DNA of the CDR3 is TGTGCCAGCAGCTCGAAACCGGGGGGGACCCTTAGCAATCAGCCCCAGCATTTT. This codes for CASSSKPGGTLSNQPQHF.